The next 27 T cell receptor beta chains were all read from a single sample in a study of technical replicates of blood from a handful of donors. The method was immunoSEQ multiplex PCR; TCRdb's version includes in-frame clones alone and lacks a portion of them. The sample records around 62,000 clones, roughly 98% being singletons. The sample consisted of T cells isolated from PBMCs. Source of these receptors: a human donor in good health.

V and J are TRBV6-5 and TRBJ1-2; 7 bases are shared with TRBD1. CDR3 size: 14 residues. After removal of 6 bases from V and 2 bases from J, the junction contained 6 bases not matched to a gene. The germline gives CDR1 MNHEY, CDR2 SVGAGI. The CDR3 is CASSGDSFNYGYTF. As DNA, the CDR3 is TGTGCCAGCAGCGGGGACAGCTTCAACTATGGCTACACCTTC.

This clone showed up just once. This sequence joins TRBV4-1 and TRBJ2-7; 7 bases match TRBD2. The germline V gene encodes CDR1 MGHRA and CDR2 YSYEKL. This CDR3 has 14 amino acids. J lost 6 bases, V lost 0 bases, and 5 bases had no gene match. This CDR3 reads CASSQEREVAEQYF. The CDR3 DNA sequence: TGCGCCAGCAGCCAAGAACGGGAGGTAGCCGAGCAGTACTTC.

The chain couples TRBV7-9 to TRBJ1-1, with a tentative D call TRBD1 (6 bases). Trimming cost V 2 bases and J 5 bases, with 9 bases left between them. The CDR3 is 13 amino acids. Germline CDR1 is SEHNR and CDR2 is FQNEAQ (reference sequence). The CDR3 sequence: CASSLTGITEAFF. The CDR3 DNA is TGTGCCAGCAGCTTAACAGGGATAACTGAAGCTTTCTTT.

The V gene is TRBV7-3, the J gene TRBJ1-1; TRBD1 matches 7 bases. This CDR3 has 12 amino acids. Per germline, CDR1 SGHTA and CDR2 FQGTGA. V shed 8 bases and J 4 bases; nucleotides not matched to a gene: 4. CDR3 nucleotides: TGTGCCAGCGAGTCAGGGGGCACTGAAGCTTTCTTT. It codes for CASESGGTEAFF. The variable domain in full, with the rest retrieved from reference TRBV7-3 and TRBJ1-1, is GAGVSQTPSNKVTEKGKYVELRCDPISGHTALYWYRQSLGQGPEFLIYFQGTGAADDSGLPNDRFFAVRPEGSVSTLKIQRTERGDSAVYLCASESGGTEAFFGQGTRLTVV.

Details on this clone: A junction boundary mismatches the germline segment, possibly from a read error. The rearrangement links TRBV7-7 to TRBJ2-5, with TRBD2 matching over 9 bases. Looked up from germline, CDR1 is SSHAT and CDR2 is FNYEAQ (reference sequence). This CDR3 contains 16 residues. The CDR3: CASSSIAGAPQETQYF. Written as DNA, the CDR3 is TGTGCTAGCAGCTCGATAGCGGGGGCACCTCAAGAGACCCAGTACTTC.

V usage is TRBV2 and J usage is TRBJ2-5; D possibly corresponds to TRBD2 (6 bases). The CDR3 runs 12 residues. Trimming removed 8 bases at V and 4 bases at J, with 11 bases between. Germline CDR1 and CDR2: SNHLY and FYNNEI. The CDR3 nucleotides are TGTGCCAGCGGGGAGGCTCCAGAGACCCAGTACTTC. It is translated as CASGEAPETQYF.

V is TRBV9 and J is TRBJ2-2, with TRBD1 identical over 9 bases. Germline CDR1 is SGDLS and CDR2 is YYNGEE. V lost 5 bases and J lost 0; bases outside the gene matches: 2. There are 15 residues in the CDR3. CDR3 nucleotides: TGTGCCAGCAGGGGACAGGGCGCGAACACCGGGGAGCTGTTTTTT. It specifies CASRGQGANTGELFF.

This sequence joins TRBV5-1 and TRBJ2-1, with D possibly being TRBD2 (5 bases). The CDR3 is made up of 14 amino acids. Germline values: CDR1 SGHRS, CDR2 YFSETQ. The V and J ends lost 1 base and 4 bases respectively, with 9 bases between them. DNA of the CDR3: TGCGCCAGCAGCTTGATGCGAGGGTACAATGAGCAGTTCTTC. Its translation is CASSLMRGYNEQFF.

The chain combines TRBV28 with TRBJ1-5; a weak D match, TRBD1 (6 bases). Trimming took off 1 base at V and 11 bases at J, with 15 bases between the two ends. CDR1 and CDR2 from the germline V gene are MDHEN and SYDVKM. The CDR3 extends over 14 amino acids. The CDR3 region is CASSLLEGGRAQHF. CDR3 nucleotide sequence: TGTGCCAGCAGTTTATTGGAAGGGGGTAGGGCCCAGCATTTT.

V usage is TRBV4-1 and J usage is TRBJ2-1; 10 bases map to TRBD2. The CDR3 is 17 residues long. With V trimmed by 2 bases and J by 0 bases, 4 bases remained unmatched. Germline V gene sequence: CDR1 MGHRA, CDR2 YSYEKL. The CDR3 DNA reads TGCGCCAGCAGCCAATTCTCTAGCGGGAGCTCCTACAATGAGCAGTTCTTC. Translation gives CASSQFSSGSSYNEQFF.

The V call is TRBV7-2, the J call TRBJ1-4; 9 bases fit TRBD1. Germline V lookup: CDR1 SGHTA, CDR2 FQGNSA. J lost 8 bases, V lost 1 base, and 8 bases had no gene match. This CDR3 is built from 16 residues. The CDR3 protein is CASSLGPGQGKEKLFF. Written as DNA, the CDR3 is TGTGCCAGCAGCTTAGGGCCGGGACAGGGTAAAGAAAAACTGTTTTTT.

This sequence joins TRBV11-2 and TRBJ1-6, with a possible D match to TRBD1 (5 bases). This CDR3 region has 15 residues. Trimming pared 5 bases from V and 9 bases from J, leaving 17 bases between. Germline V gene sequence: CDR1 SGHAT, CDR2 FQNNGV. The CDR3 sequence is CASSPRREGSSPLHF. CDR3 coding DNA: TGTGCCAGCAGCCCCCGCAGGGAGGGGAGTTCACCCCTCCACTTT.

The CDR3 DNA reads TGTGCCAGCGGAAGTCAAGACAGGGATATTTTGGACACTGAAGCTTTCTTT. Residues: CASGSQDRDILDTEAFF. The rearrangement joins TRBV9 to TRBJ1-1, with TRBD1 identical over 7 bases. The CDR3 covers 17 residues. V trimming: 7 bases; J trimming: 3 bases; junction bases outside the gene matches: 18. Germline V gene sequence: CDR1 SGDLS, CDR2 YYNGEE.

This clone has a single count. The genes are TRBV7-3 and TRBJ1-1; D gene unclear. Germline loops: CDR1 SGHTA, CDR2 FQGTGA. This CDR3 comprises 15 residues. Deletions cut 2 bases from V and 1 base from J, with 11 bases between. The CDR3 coding sequence is TGTGCCAGCAGCTTATCCGGTAGCGGGAACACTGAAGCTTTCTTT. Translated: CASSLSGSGNTEAFF.

The CDR3 region has the DNA TGTGCCAGCAGTGAACATTTACCAGATCAGCCCCAGCATTTT. Amino acid sequence: CASSEHLPDQPQHF. This sequence joins TRBV2 and TRBJ1-5; no reliable D call. Trimming left V 2 bases short and J 5 bases short, with 10 bases between. The germline V gene encodes CDR1 SNHLY and CDR2 FYNNEI. This CDR3 is 14 amino acids long.

The chain has TRBV28 and TRBJ2-7; 7 bases are a match to TRBD1. The CDR3 is made up of 16 amino acids. With V trimmed by 2 bases and J by 3 bases, 10 bases remained unmatched. Germline V gene lookup returns CDR1 MDHEN and CDR2 SYDVKM. The CDR3 region is CASSLVRWDSHYEQYF. DNA for the CDR3: TGTGCCAGCAGTTTAGTACGTTGGGACAGCCACTACGAGCAGTACTTC.

The rearrangement joins TRBV30 to TRBJ2-4; D gene ambiguous. Per the germline V gene, CDR1 is GTSNPN and CDR2 is SVGIG (reference sequence). Trimming cost V 1 base and J 4 bases, with 17 bases left between them. The CDR3 totals 16 residues. For the CDR3, the DNA is TGTGCCTGGAGTGGGTGGGCCCGAGATAAGAAAAACATTCAGTACTTC. This translates into CAWSGWARDKKNIQYF.

The rearrangement uses TRBV19 and TRBJ1-6; D ambiguous. The germline CDR1 and CDR2 sequences are LNHDA and SQIVND (reference sequence). V was trimmed by 7 bases and J by 4 bases, leaving 8 bases between them. The CDR3 has 13 residues. This CDR3 is CASNVRYNSPLHF. The CDR3 coding sequence is TGTGCCAGTAATGTACGGTATAATTCACCCCTCCACTTT.

The chain joins TRBV7-6 to TRBJ2-7; TRBD1 might be the D (6 bases). The CDR3 totals 15 residues. Germline V lookup: CDR1 SGHVS, CDR2 FNYEAQ. Trimming shortened V by 1 base and J by 5 bases, and 15 bases separated the two germline ends. The CDR3 DNA is TGTGCCAGCAGCTTAGGGTTACAGGGTAATGACGAGCAGTACTTC. It translates to CASSLGLQGNDEQYF.

The chain is built from TRBV7-9 and TRBJ2-5, with TRBD1 identical over 10 bases. There are 19 residues in the CDR3. With 4 bases clipped from V and 4 bases from J, the junction kept 18 bases outside the gene matches. CDR1 and CDR2 from the germline V gene are SEHNR and FQNEAQ (reference sequence). CDR3 sequence: CASSSKRERDRGLLETQYF. DNA of the CDR3: TGTGCCAGCAGCTCGAAGCGAGAACGGGACAGGGGATTATTAGAGACCCAGTACTTC.

Here the CDR3 DNA reads TGTGCCAGCAGCACTGACCGGGGCTACAATGAGCAGTTCTTC. Amino acids: CASSTDRGYNEQFF. This chain joins TRBV7-8 and TRBJ2-1, with a tentative D call TRBD2 (5 bases). The CDR3 is 14 residues long. The V gene's germline CDR1 is SGHVS and CDR2 FQNEAQ. V gave up 5 bases and J gave up 3 bases, with 11 bases separating them.

V and J are TRBV29-1 and TRBJ1-2; the D is unclear. Trimming stripped 0 bases from V and 5 bases from J, with 7 bases between. This CDR3 contains 12 residues. From germline, CDR1 is SQVTM and CDR2 ANQGSEA. In nucleotides, the CDR3 is TGCAGCGTTGAAGACAGAATTTATGGCTACACCTTC. Protein sequence: CSVEDRIYGYTF.

V gene TRBV11-2 combines with J gene TRBJ1-1; D is unclear. V was cut by 6 bases and J by 1 base, with 15 bases left in between. This CDR3 contains 15 residues. Germline-derived CDR1 and CDR2 are SGHAT and FQNNGV. In DNA, the CDR3 is TGTGCCAGCAGTTCTAGTATCACGTGGAACACTGAAGCTTTCTTT. Protein product: CASSSSITWNTEAFF.

The chain joins TRBV6-1 to TRBJ2-2; TRBD2 aligns across 7 bases. V was clipped by 8 bases and J by 1 base; unmatched bases: 1. CDR1 MNHNS and CDR2 SASEGT come from the germline V gene. There are 13 residues in the CDR3. Here the CDR3 reads CASWGGNTGELFF. CDR3 DNA sequence: TGTGCCAGCTGGGGGGGGAACACCGGGGAGCTGTTTTTT.

The chain has TRBV10-1 and TRBJ2-7; D might be TRBD1 (6 bases). The CDR3 runs to 13 residues. The germline V gene encodes CDR1 WNHNN and CDR2 SYGVQD (reference sequence). Deletions cut 3 bases from V and 5 bases from J, with 11 bases between. The CDR3 loop reads CASSDHRVDEQYF. For the CDR3, the DNA is TGCGCCAGCAGTGATCACAGGGTGGACGAGCAGTACTTC.

The chain joins TRBV7-2 to TRBJ2-7; 11 positions agree with TRBD2. CDR1 SGHTA and CDR2 FQGNSA come from the germline V gene. This CDR3 is built from 15 residues. Trimming at V came to 1 base and at J to 3 bases, leaving 2 bases not matched to a gene. DNA for the CDR3: TGTGCCAGCAGCTTAGAACTAGCGGGGGACTACGAGCAGTACTTC. Its translation is CASSLELAGDYEQYF. Looking up the rest from reference TRBV7-2 and TRBJ2-7 gives the full variable domain: GAGVSQSPSNKVTEKGKDVELRCDPISGHTALYWYRQSLGQGLEFLIYFQGNSAPDKSGLPSDRFSAERTGGSVSTLTIQRTQQEDSAVYLCASSLELAGDYEQYFGPGTRLTVT.

This chain joins TRBV29-1 and TRBJ2-1, with TRBD2 matching 11 bases. Germline CDR1 and CDR2: SQVTM and ANQGSEA. V lost 6 bases, J lost 7 bases, and 11 bases stayed unmatched. This CDR3 has 15 amino acids. The DNA for the CDR3 is TGCAGCGTGGAATTAGCGGGGGGGCGGAGGAATGAGCAGTTCTTC. Translation gives CSVELAGGRRNEQFF.